A selection of T cell receptor beta chains follows, all from one sample in a study of shared clonotypes between healthy human individuals. Using immunoSEQ multiplex PCR, the repertoire was profiled, and TCRdb retains in-frame clones only, with some absent. The sample consists of around 1,900,000 clones, roughly 95% of them appearing once. The material sequenced was naive CD8+ T cells from PBMCs. The receptors originated from a man aged 18 to 29 in good health. Some clones in this sample may be carry-over from other donors' samples. The CDR3 runs from the conserved cysteine through the conserved F or W. A D gene is named only where the DNA matches it firmly. Rows may omit the clone size; those that give it use once, few, many or a size class.

>.|TRBJ2-1|TRBV7-2|.
CASSLARAGPYNEQFF
TGTGCCAGCAGCTTAGCGAGGGCGGGACCCTACAATGAGCAGTTCTTC
>TRBD2|TRBJ2-1|TRBV7-3|once
CASSLTGWASGSGNEQFF
TGTGCCAGCAGCTTAACGGGCTGGGCTAGCGGGAGTGGCAATGAGCAGTTCTTC
>.|TRBJ2-7|TRBV6-6|.
CASTATESYEQYF
TGTGCCAGCACGGCGACAGAATCCTACGAGCAGTACTTC
>.|TRBJ2-7|TRBV9|.
CASSVGGVGEQYF
TGTGCCAGCAGCGTAGGAGGGGTCGGGGAGCAGTACTTC
>TRBD1|TRBJ2-5|TRBV5-1|.
CASSLGYTGGQETQYF
TGCGCCAGCAGCTTGGGGTACACAGGGGGCCAAGAGACCCAGTACTTC
>.|TRBJ2-1|TRBV11-2|.
CASSLGLYSSYNEQFF
TGTGCCAGCAGCTTAGGTCTGTATAGCTCCTACAATGAGCAGTTCTTC
>.|TRBJ1-1|TRBV29-1|.
CSVESPKEAFF
TGCAGCGTTGAATCGCCTAAGGAAGCTTTCTTT
>TRBD1|TRBJ2-5|TRBV10-3|.
CAISRRDRAQETQYF
TGTGCCATCAGCCGTAGGGACAGGGCGCAAGAGACCCAGTACTTC
>TRBD1|TRBJ2-7|TRBV13|.
CASSFGQGYYEQYF
TGTGCCAGCAGTTTCGGACAGGGCTACTACGAGCAGTACTTC
>TRBD1|TRBJ2-3|TRBV28|.
CASSFQKGAVTDTQYF
TGTGCCAGCAGTTTCCAAAAGGGGGCTGTAACAGATACGCAGTATTTT
>TRBD1|TRBJ2-1|TRBV7-9|.
CASSLEQGIRIEQFF
TGTGCCAGCAGCTTAGAACAGGGGATAAGGATTGAGCAGTTCTTC
>TRBD1|TRBJ1-4|TRBV4-1|.
CASSHRKGTGVDEKLFF
TGCGCCAGCAGCCACCGCAAAGGGACAGGGGTTGATGAAAAACTGTTTTTT
>TRBD2|TRBJ2-3|TRBV6-5|.
CASSLLAGADTQYF
TGTGCCAGCAGTTTACTAGCGGGAGCTGATACGCAGTATTTT
>.|TRBJ2-1|TRBV7-7|few
CASSPLGGGFTGSSYNEQFF
TGTGCCAGCAGCCCCCTAGGTGGGGGTTTCACTGGAAGCTCCTACAATGAGCAGTTCTTC
>TRBD1|TRBJ2-1|TRBV9|once
CASSVDDGPPGQGREQFF
TGTGCCAGCAGCGTAGATGATGGGCCACCGGGACAGGGGCGTGAGCAGTTCTTC
>TRBD2|TRBJ2-1|TRBV28|.
CASTPGLAGNEQFF
TGTGCCAGCACTCCTGGACTAGCGGGCAATGAGCAGTTCTTC
>.|TRBJ2-5|TRBV19|.
CARRRGNRAQLRGQETQYF
TGTGCCAGACGAAGGGGAAACAGGGCTCAACTCCGGGGCCAAGAGACCCAGTACTTC
>.|TRBJ1-1|TRBV30|.
CAWSTRGRGTEAFF
TGTGCCTGGAGTACGCGGGGCCGGGGGACTGAAGCTTTCTTT
>.|TRBJ2-2|TRBV7-9|.
CASSPRGGSQNTGELFF
TGTGCCAGCAGCCCCAGGGGCGGGAGTCAGAACACCGGGGAGCTGTTTTTT
>.|TRBJ2-1|TRBV4-3|.
CASSQEMGRQGLYNEQFF
TGCGCCAGCAGCCAAGAAATGGGCCGCCAAGGGCTATACAATGAGCAGTTCTTC
>.|TRBJ1-2|TRBV30|.
CAYREFYGYTF
TGTGCCTATCGGGAGTTCTATGGCTACACCTTC
>TRBD2|TRBJ2-7|TRBV18|.
CASSPGRRVAGTSYEQYF
TGTGCCAGCTCACCAGGGAGGAGGGTAGCGGGGACCTCCTACGAGCAGTACTTC
>.|TRBJ2-7|TRBV21-1|.
CASSKEAGSYEQYF
TGTGCCAGCAGCAAAGAAGCCGGGTCCTACGAGCAGTACTTC
>.|TRBJ2-7|TRBV29-1|.
CSVETGDSYEQYF
TGCAGCGTTGAGACCGGGGACTCCTACGAGCAGTACTTC
>TRBD1|TRBJ1-2|TRBV27|.
CASSLRIHDRAEGGYTF
TGTGCCAGCAGTTTAAGGATTCACGACAGGGCGGAGGGTGGCTACACCTTC
>.|TRBJ2-7|TRBV2|.
CASKGEWPYEQYF
TGTGCCAGCAAGGGTGAGTGGCCCTACGAGCAGTACTTC
>.|TRBJ2-7|TRBV6-1|.
CASSEHLPFYEQYF
TGTGCCAGCAGTGAACACTTGCCATTCTACGAGCAGTACTTC
>.|TRBJ1-5|TRBV10-3|.
CAISDGGSSNQPQHF
TGTGCCATCAGTGACGGCGGAAGTAGCAATCAGCCCCAGCATTTT
>.|TRBJ1-3|TRBV7-9|.
CASSLAPSPAGNTIYF
TGTGCCAGCAGCTTAGCCCCCTCACCCGCTGGAAACACCATATATTTT
>.|TRBJ2-3|TRBV19|.
CASQDSRQPDTQYF
TGTGCCAGTCAGGACTCTCGACAGCCAGATACGCAGTATTTT
>.|TRBJ2-1|TRBV19|.
CASSPTLGEYYNEQFF
TGTGCCAGTAGTCCCACTTTGGGGGAGTATTACAATGAGCAGTTCTTC
>TRBD2|TRBJ2-7|TRBV5-1|.
CASSLDPSGKTYEQYF
TGCGCCAGCAGCTTGGATCCCAGCGGGAAAACCTACGAGCAGTACTTC
>TRBD2|TRBJ2-3|TRBV5-4|.
CASSSLAETLPSSTDTQYF
TGTGCCAGCAGCTCACTAGCGGAGACTTTACCTTCTAGCACAGATACGCAGTATTTT
>TRBD2|TRBJ2-1|TRBV27|.
CASSFPSGGSSYNEQFF
TGTGCCAGCAGTTTCCCTAGCGGGGGGAGCTCCTACAATGAGCAGTTCTTC
>.|TRBJ2-1|TRBV2|.
CASSAIRDFYNEQFF
TGTGCCAGCAGCGCTATCCGGGACTTCTACAATGAGCAGTTCTTC
>.|TRBJ2-5|TRBV28|.
CASRPRAQETQYF
TGTGCCAGCCGTCCCCGCGCACAAGAGACCCAGTACTTC